In its sample, the clone carrying this T cell receptor (beta chain) was seen many times. J gave up 6 bases and V 4 bases, and 3 bases lay outside the gene matches. The CDR3 contains 14 residues. Germline V gene lookup returns CDR1 SNHLY and CDR2 FYNNEI. These data belong to a study of regulatory T cells in long-lasting Graves disease. Sequencing libraries for TCR beta were prepared with iRepertoire HTBI primers and Arm-PCR of CDR3 regions. Each CDR3 protein is one row after TCRdb ran MiXCR on the multiplex PCR reads. The data show 420,000 or so distinct CDR3 sequences, with about 20% seen just once and 26% held by the top ten. Time point of the sample: persistent/refractory GD, antithyroid drugs over 5 years with positive TRAb. The authors made the TCR library using RNA they extracted from PBMCs.

The material was peripheral blood mononuclear cells (PBMCs), obtained when the disease was refractory, from a patient treated with antithyroid drugs. The V call is TRBV2, the J call TRBJ2-2, with TRBD2 matching 9 bases. This clonotype originated in a female donor with Graves disease. This chain's CDR3 is CASSGGLAAGELFF. The CDR3 region has the DNA TGTGCCAGCAGTGGGGGACTAGCCGCCGGGGAGCTGTTTTTT.